The T cell receptor (beta chain) under discussion was sequenced for a study of blood T cell repertoires in COVID-19. At the level of the study: Samples taken during acute and convalescent COVID-19 were collected in the United States, Italy and Spain. The analysed material was cDNA or gDNA that came from T cells, B-cell-depleted T cells, or PBMCs.

This CDR3 has 11 amino acids. With 2 bases removed from V and 10 bases from J, the gap between germline ends came to 5 bases. Germline V gene lookup returns CDR1 MDHEN and CDR2 SYDVKM. In the source study's methods: The assay estimated nucleated cells by amplifying reference gene primers. Data came from immunoSEQ multiplex PCR; TCRdb stores just in-frame clones and leaves some out. V and J calls and clone size are given by that table; D and trimming were obtained from the DNA. The data contain 30,000 to 35,000 clones, 90% to 95% of them singletons. This clonotype was obtained from a human donor in a cohort sampled during active COVID-19. Material for sequencing was peripheral blood. J is TRBJ1-4 and V is TRBV28; maybe TRBD1 (5 bases). The CDR3 reads CASSLGAKLFF. The CDR3 region has the DNA TGTGCCAGCAGTTTAGGGGCAAAACTGTTTTTT.